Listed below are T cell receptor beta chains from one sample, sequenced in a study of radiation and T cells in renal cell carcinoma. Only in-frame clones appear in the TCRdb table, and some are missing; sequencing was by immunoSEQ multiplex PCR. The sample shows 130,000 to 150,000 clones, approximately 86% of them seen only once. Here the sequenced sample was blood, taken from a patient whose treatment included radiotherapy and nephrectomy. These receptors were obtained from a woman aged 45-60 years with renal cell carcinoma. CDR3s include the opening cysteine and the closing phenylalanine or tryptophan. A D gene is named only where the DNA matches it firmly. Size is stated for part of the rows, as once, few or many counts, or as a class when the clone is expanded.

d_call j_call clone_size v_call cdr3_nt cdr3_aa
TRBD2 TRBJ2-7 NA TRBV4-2 TGTGCCAGCAGCCATTGGACTAGCGATCCGTACGAGCAGTACTTC CASSHWTSDPYEQYF
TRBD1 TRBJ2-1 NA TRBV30 TGTGCCTGGAGTGCAGGACAGGGCTCATACAATGAGCAGTTCTTC CAWSAGQGSYNEQFF
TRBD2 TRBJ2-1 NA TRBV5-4 TGTGCCAGCAGCCACGACGGGACTAGCTCCTACAATGAGCAGTTCTTC CASSHDGTSSYNEQFF
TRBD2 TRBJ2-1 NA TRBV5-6 TGTGCCAGCAGCTGGGGGCCATCTGGAGCGGGAGCAGAGCAGTTCTTC CASSWGPSGAGAEQFF
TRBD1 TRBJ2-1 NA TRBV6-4 TGTGCCAGCAGCCGGGACAGTCACTACAATGAGCAGTTCTTC CASSRDSHYNEQFF
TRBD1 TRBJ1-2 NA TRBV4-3 TGCGCCAGCAGCCAAGATGTTAGAACAGGGGGCGACTATTATGGCTACACCTTC CASSQDVRTGGDYYGYTF
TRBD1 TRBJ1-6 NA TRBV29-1 TGCAGCGTCGGACAGGGAGGTTCACCCCTCCACTTT CSVGQGGSPLHF
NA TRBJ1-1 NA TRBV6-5 TGTGCCAGCAGAGCCGCCCAAACTTGGGGCACTGAAGCTTTCTTT CASRAAQTWGTEAFF
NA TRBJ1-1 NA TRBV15 TGTGCCACCAGGGGGGGGAACACTGAAGCTTTCTTT CATRGGNTEAFF
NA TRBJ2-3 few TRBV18 TGTGCCAGCTCACACGGACTTATCACAGATACGCAGTATTTT CASSHGLITDTQYF
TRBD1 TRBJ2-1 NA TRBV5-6 TGTGCCAGCAGCTTGGGCACAGGGGGTGGACCTAGCAATGAGCAGTTCTTC CASSLGTGGGPSNEQFF
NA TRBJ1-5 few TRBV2 TGTGCCAGCAGTGAACTGGTCGGGGGCACAGGTCCCCAGCATTTT CASSELVGGTGPQHF
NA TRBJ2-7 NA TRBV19 TGTGCCAGTACCAGGGTCGGGGGTAAGACCTACGAGCAGTACTTC CASTRVGGKTYEQYF
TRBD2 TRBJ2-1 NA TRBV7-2 TGTGCCAGCAGCCGCCTGGGCGGGGGCTACAATGAGCAGTTCTTC CASSRLGGGYNEQFF
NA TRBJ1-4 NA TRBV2 TGTGCCAGCAGCCTAGGGGGAACTAATGAAAAACTGTTTTTT CASSLGGTNEKLFF
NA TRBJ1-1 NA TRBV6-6 TGTGCCAGCAGTTACGGACAAGGAGCTTTCTTT CASSYGQGAFF
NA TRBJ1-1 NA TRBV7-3 TGTGCCAGCAGCTTAGGGCAGGGCGACACTGAAGCTTTCTTT CASSLGQGDTEAFF
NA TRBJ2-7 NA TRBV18 TGTGCCAGCTCACCGCAGGCAGGGGGGTACGAGCAGTACTTC CASSPQAGGYEQYF
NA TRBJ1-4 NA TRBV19 TGTGCCACCAATCGGGGCTTGGCGGGGGAAAAACTGTTTTTT CATNRGLAGEKLFF
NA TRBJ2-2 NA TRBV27 TGTGCCAGCAGTTTAACGAAAACCGGGGAGCTGTTTTTT CASSLTKTGELFF
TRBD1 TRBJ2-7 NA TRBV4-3 TGCGCCAGCAGCAGCATGGACAGGGTGGACGAGCAGTACTTC CASSSMDRVDEQYF
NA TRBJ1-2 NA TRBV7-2 TGTGCCAGCATCCTTTCCGCGGGGGCTCGCTATGGCTACACCTTC CASILSAGARYGYTF
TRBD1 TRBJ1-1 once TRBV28 TGTGCCAGCAGTCATCTTCCCGGGACAGGGGATACTGAAGCTTTCTTT CASSHLPGTGDTEAFF
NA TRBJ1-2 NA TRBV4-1 TGCGCCAGCAGCCAAGATTTGGGGGAGTACTATGGCTACACCTTC CASSQDLGEYYGYTF
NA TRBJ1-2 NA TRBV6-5 TGTGCCAGCACGCACCGCCAGGAACCTAACTATGGCTACACCTTC CASTHRQEPNYGYTF
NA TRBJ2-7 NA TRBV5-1 TGCGCCAGCAGCCCGGACACTTACGAGCAGTACTTC CASSPDTYEQYF
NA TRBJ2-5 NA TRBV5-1 TGCGCCAGCAGCCACCAACAAGAGACCCAGTACTTC CASSHQQETQYF
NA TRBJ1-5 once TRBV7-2 TGTGCCAGCAGCCTCGGGTCAGAATATGGACAGCCCCAGCATTTT CASSLGSEYGQPQHF
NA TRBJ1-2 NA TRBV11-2 TGTGCCAGCAGGGGGCGCGATTATGGCTACACCTTC CASRGRDYGYTF
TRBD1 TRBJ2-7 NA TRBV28 TGTGCCAGCAGTTCTGACAGGGCCAACGAGCAGTACTTC CASSSDRANEQYF
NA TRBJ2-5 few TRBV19 TGTGCCAGTACGTCCGGTCGGCAAGAGACCCAGTACTTC CASTSGRQETQYF
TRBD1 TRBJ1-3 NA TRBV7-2 TGTGCCAGCAGCCGAGCGGGACAGGCGCTAGACTCCATATATTTT CASSRAGQALDSIYF
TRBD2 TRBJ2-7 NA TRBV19 TGTGCCAGTAGTAGTAATTTACTAGCGACGGAGCAGTACTTC CASSSNLLATEQYF
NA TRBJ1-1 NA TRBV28 TGTGCCAGCAGGAAGGGGGGGAGGACTGAAGCTTTCTTT CASRKGGRTEAFF
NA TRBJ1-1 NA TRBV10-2 TGCGCCAGCAGTGAGGACAGTCGATTTGAAGCTTTCTTT CASSEDSRFEAFF
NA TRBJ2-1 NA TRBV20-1 TGCGGTGCTAGTTTGAGGGAGCAGTTCTTC CGASLREQFF
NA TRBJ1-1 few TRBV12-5 TGTGCTAGTGGTTTGGTTCCCTGGATGATGTCGGGGGGAACTGAAGCTTTCTTT CASGLVPWMMSGGTEAFF
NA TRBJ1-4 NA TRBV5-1 TGCGCCAGCAGCGGAGGGAGTGCAACTAATGAAAAACTGTTTTTT CASSGGSATNEKLFF
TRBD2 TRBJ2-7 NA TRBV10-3 TGTGCCATCAGGGGGACTAGCGGGACTTCCGACGAGCAGTACTTC CAIRGTSGTSDEQYF
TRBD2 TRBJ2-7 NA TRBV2 TGTGCCAGCAGTGGGGGGGGTCTATCCTACGAGCAGTACTTC CASSGGGLSYEQYF
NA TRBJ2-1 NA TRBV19 TGTGCCAGTAGCCTGGCAAACGATGAGCAGTTCTTC CASSLANDEQFF
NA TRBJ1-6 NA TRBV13 TGTGCCAGCAGCTTATGGGGCGCAGGAGAAAATTCACCCCTCCACTTT CASSLWGAGENSPLHF
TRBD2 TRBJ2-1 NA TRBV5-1 TGCGCCAGCAGCCCTACGGGACTAGCGGGAGAGGAGGGGGAGCAGTTCTTC CASSPTGLAGEEGEQFF
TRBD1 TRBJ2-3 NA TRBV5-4 TGTGCCAGCAGCCAGGGGGCAGGGGGAATCACAGATACGCAGTATTTT CASSQGAGGITDTQYF
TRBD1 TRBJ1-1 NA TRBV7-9 TGTGCCAGCAGCACAGGACAGGGGTGGGACACTGAAGCTTTCTTT CASSTGQGWDTEAFF
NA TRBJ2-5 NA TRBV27 TGTGCCAGCTCCGAAGCCCGGGGGGAGACCCAGTACTTC CASSEARGETQYF
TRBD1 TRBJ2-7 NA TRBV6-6 TGTGCCAGCAGAGAAGGACAGGGACCTTACTACGAGCAGTACTTC CASREGQGPYYEQYF
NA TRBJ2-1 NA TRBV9 TGTGCCAGCAGCGTAGTCCCCGGGGGCTACAATGAGCAGTTCTTC CASSVVPGGYNEQFF
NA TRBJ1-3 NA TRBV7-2 TGTGCCAGCAGGCCGCAGACTAGCTCTGGAAACACCATATATTTT CASRPQTSSGNTIYF
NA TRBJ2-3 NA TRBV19 TGTGCCAGTAGTACGGGACGTAGGGGGGTGACAGATACGCAGTATTTT CASSTGRRGVTDTQYF
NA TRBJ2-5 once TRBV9 TGTGCCAGCACGACGGGCAGGTGGGACCAAGAGACCCAGTACTTC CASTTGRWDQETQYF
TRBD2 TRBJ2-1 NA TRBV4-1 TGCGCCAGCAGCCAAGAATCCCCCCGGACTAGCGGGTCCTACAATGAGCAGTTCTTC CASSQESPRTSGSYNEQFF
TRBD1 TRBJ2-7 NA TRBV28 TGTGCCAGCTACCCTCGATCGGGGACAGACACATACGAGCAGTACTTC CASYPRSGTDTYEQYF
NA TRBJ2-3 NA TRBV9 TGTGCCAGCAGCGTAGGGGGGGCACTCACAGATACGCAGTATTTT CASSVGGALTDTQYF
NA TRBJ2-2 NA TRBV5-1 TGCGCCAGCAGCTTGGCCGCTGTGTCCGCCGGGGAGCTGTTTTTT CASSLAAVSAGELFF
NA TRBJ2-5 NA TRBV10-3 TGTGCCATCAGTGCTCTGGGAGAGACCCAGTACTTC CAISALGETQYF
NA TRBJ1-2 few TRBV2 TGTGCCAGCAGTGTACAACTTGGAGGCTACACCTTC CASSVQLGGYTF
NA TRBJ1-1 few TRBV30 TGTGCCTGGGCTGAGGGTCACACTGAAGCTTTCTTT CAWAEGHTEAFF